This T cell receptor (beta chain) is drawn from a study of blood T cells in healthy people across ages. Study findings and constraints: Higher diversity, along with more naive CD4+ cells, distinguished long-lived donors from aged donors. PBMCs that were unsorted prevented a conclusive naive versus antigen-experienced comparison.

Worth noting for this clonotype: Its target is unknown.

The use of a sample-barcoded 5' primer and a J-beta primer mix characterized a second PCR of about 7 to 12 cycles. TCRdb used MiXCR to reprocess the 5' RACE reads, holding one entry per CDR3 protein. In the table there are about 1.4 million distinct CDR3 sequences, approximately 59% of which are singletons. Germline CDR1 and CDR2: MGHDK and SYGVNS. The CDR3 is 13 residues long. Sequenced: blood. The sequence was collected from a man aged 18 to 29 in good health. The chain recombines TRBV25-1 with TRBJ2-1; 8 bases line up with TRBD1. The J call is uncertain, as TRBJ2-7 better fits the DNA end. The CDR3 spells CASNQGAYNEQYF. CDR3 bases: TGTGCCAGCAATCAGGGGGCCTACAATGAGCAGTACTTC.